This T cell receptor beta chain was captured in a study of shared clonotypes between healthy human individuals. Generated by immunoSEQ multiplex PCR, the TCRdb table keeps only in-frame clones and is missing some. The repertoire consists of a few hundred thousand clones, with 65% to 80% occurring once and the leading ten covering approximately 12%. Unmatched junction bases numbered 7, after V lost 5 bases and J lost 0 bases. Germline V gene data show CDR1 as SGHAT and CDR2 as FQNNGV. This CDR3 spans 15 amino acids. The clonotype originates from a middle-aged woman in good health. Some clones in this sample may be carry-over from other donors' samples. Sequenced material: PBMCs. This sequence joins TRBV11-2 and TRBJ2-7, with 7 positions matching TRBD2. CDR3 region: CASSQGLDPSYEQYF. The CDR3 DNA is TGTGCCAGCAGCCAAGGACTAGATCCCTCCTACGAGCAGTACTTC.